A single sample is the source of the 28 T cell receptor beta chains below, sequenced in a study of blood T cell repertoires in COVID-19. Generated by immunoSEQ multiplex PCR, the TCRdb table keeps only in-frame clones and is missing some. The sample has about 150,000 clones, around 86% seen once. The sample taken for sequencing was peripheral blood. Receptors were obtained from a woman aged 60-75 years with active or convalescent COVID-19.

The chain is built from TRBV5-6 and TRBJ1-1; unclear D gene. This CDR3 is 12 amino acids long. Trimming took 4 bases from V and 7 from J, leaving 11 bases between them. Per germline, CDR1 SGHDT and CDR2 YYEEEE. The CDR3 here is CASSPGKDEAFF. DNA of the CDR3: TGTGCCAGCAGCCCGGGGAAGGATGAAGCTTTCTTT. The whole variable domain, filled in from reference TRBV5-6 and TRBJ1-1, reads DAGVTQSPTHLIKTRGQQVTLRCSPKSGHDTVSWYQQALGQGPQFIFQYYEEEERQRGNFPDRFSGHQFPNYSSELNVNALLLGDSALYLCASSPGKDEAFFGQGTRLTVV.

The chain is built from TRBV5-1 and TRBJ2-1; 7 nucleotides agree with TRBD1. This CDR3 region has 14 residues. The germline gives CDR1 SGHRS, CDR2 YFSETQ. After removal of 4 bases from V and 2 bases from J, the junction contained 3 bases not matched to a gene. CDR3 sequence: CASSPGTAYNEQFF. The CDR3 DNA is TGCGCCAGCAGCCCTGGGACAGCCTACAATGAGCAGTTCTTC.

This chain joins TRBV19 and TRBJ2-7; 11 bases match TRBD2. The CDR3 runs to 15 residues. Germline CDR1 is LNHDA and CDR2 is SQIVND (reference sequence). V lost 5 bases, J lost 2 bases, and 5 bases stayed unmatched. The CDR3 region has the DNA TGTGCCAGTAGTCTCGGACTAGCGGGTGCCTACGAGCAGTACTTC. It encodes CASSLGLAGAYEQYF.

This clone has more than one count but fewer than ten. CDR3 loop: CASTQGLNTEAFF. For the CDR3, the DNA is TGTGCCAGCACGCAGGGCTTGAACACTGAAGCTTTCTTT. The chain couples TRBV11-2 to TRBJ1-1; possibly TRBD1 for D (5 bases). V lost 7 bases and J 0 bases, leaving 9 bases between the germline ends. Germline V CDR1 and CDR2: SGHAT, FQNNGV. This CDR3 contains 13 residues.

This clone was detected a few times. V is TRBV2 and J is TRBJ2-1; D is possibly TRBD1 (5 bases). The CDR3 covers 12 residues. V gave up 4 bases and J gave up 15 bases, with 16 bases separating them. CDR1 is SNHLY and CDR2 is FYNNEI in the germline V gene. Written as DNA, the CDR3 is TGTGCCAGCAGTGCTTCGGCCAGGGCCCCGTTCTTC. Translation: CASSASARAPFF.

The CDR3 loop is CASIDSGNTIYF. CDR3 sequence (DNA): TGTGCCAGCATAGACTCTGGAAACACCATATATTTT. The gene calls are TRBV3-1 (or the pseudogene TRBV3-2) and TRBJ1-3; D gene uncertain. The CDR3 is made up of 12 amino acids. The germline gives CDR1 LGHDT, CDR2 YNNKEL (reference sequence). The V and J ends lost 7 bases and 0 bases respectively, with 4 bases between them.

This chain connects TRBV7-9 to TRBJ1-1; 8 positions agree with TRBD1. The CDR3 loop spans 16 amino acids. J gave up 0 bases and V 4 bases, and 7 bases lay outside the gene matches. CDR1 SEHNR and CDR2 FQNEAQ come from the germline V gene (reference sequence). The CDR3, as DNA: TGTGCCAGCAGCTCTGGAGGACAGGGAATGAACACTGAAGCTTTCTTT. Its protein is CASSSGGQGMNTEAFF.

This chain's CDR3 is CASSLGRSNSPLHF. The CDR3 nucleotides are TGTGCCAGCAGCTTGGGACGGAGTAATTCACCCCTCCACTTT. V gene TRBV5-6 combines with J gene TRBJ1-6, with D unclear. With 0 bases removed from V and 6 bases from J, the gap between germline ends came to 7 bases. CDR3 size: 14 residues. CDR1 is SGHDT, CDR2 YYEEEE, per germline.

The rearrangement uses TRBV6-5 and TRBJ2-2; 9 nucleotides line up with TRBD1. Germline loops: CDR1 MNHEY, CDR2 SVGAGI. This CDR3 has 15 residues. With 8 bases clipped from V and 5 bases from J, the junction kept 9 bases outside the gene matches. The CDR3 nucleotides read TGTGCCAGCGTACGTCCCGGGACAGGGACCGGGGAGCTGTTTTTT. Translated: CASVRPGTGTGELFF.

CDR3 loop: CASSLAWTGSGKGGAFF. CDR3 DNA sequence: TGTGCCAGCAGCTTAGCATGGACAGGATCGGGGAAGGGGGGAGCTTTCTTT. The chain carries TRBV13 and TRBJ1-1; the match to TRBD1 covers 7 bases. The germline V gene has CDR1 PRHDT and CDR2 FYEKMQ (reference sequence). Unmatched junction bases numbered 18, after V lost 1 base and J lost 10 bases. The CDR3 length is 17 residues.

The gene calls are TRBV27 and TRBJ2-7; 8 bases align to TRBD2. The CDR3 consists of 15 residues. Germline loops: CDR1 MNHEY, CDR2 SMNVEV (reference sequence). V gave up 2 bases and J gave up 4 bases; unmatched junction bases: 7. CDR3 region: CASSLEVAGIYEQYF. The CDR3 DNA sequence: TGTGCCAGCAGTTTAGAGGTAGCGGGGATTTACGAGCAGTACTTC.

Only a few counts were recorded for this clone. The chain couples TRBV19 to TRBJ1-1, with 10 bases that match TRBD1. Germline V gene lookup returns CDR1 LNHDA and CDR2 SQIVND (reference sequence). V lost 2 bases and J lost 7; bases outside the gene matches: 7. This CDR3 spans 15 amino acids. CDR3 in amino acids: CASSIRQGARSEAFF. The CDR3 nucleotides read TGTGCCAGTAGTATACGACAGGGGGCGCGGAGTGAAGCTTTCTTT.

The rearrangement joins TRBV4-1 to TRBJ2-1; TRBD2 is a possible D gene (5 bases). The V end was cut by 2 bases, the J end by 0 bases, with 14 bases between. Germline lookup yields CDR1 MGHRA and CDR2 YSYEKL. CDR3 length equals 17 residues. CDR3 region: CASSQNTGFSSYNEQFF. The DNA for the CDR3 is TGCGCCAGCAGCCAAAATACGGGATTTAGCTCCTACAATGAGCAGTTCTTC.

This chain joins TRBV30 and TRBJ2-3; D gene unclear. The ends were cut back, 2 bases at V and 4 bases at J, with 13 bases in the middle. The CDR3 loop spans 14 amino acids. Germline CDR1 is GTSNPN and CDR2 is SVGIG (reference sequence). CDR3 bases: TGTGCCTGGAGTCTAACCGGTTCGGCAGATACGCAGTATTTT. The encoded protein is CAWSLTGSADTQYF.

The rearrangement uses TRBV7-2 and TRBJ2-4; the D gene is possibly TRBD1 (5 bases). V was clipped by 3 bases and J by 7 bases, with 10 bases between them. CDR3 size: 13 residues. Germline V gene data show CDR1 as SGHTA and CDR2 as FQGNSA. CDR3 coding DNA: TGTGCCAGCAGCTTGAAGGGGTTGAACATTCAGTACTTC. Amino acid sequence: CASSLKGLNIQYF.

The CDR3 region has the DNA TGTGCCAGCAGTTCAGGGTTCTCCTACAATGAGCAGTTCTTC. It is translated as CASSSGFSYNEQFF. The V gene is TRBV6-2 or TRBV6-3, the J gene TRBJ2-1; TRBD1 might be the D (5 bases). CDR1 MNHEY and CDR2 SVGEGT come from the germline V gene. The V end was cut by 4 bases, the J end by 0 bases, with 7 bases between. This CDR3 spans 14 amino acids.

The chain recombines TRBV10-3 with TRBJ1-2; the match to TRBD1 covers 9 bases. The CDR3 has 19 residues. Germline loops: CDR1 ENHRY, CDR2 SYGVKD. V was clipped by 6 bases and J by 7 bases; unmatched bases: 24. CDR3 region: CAISRIETGDREGFVGYTF. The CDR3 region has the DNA TGTGCCATCAGCCGAATTGAGACGGGGGACAGGGAAGGATTTGTTGGCTACACCTTC.

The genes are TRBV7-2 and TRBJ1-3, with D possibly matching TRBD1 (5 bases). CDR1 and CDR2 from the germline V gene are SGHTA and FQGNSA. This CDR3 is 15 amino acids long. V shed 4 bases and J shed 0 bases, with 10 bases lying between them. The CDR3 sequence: CASSSPGRSGNTIYF. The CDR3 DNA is TGTGCCAGCAGCTCCCCAGGGCGCTCTGGAAACACCATATATTTT.

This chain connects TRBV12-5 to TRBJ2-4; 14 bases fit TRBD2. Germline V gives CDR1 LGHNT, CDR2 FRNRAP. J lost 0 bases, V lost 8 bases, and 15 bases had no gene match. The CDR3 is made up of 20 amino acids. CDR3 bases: TGTGCTAGTAGCGACGGGGGACTAGCGGGAGACAGTTTAGCCAAAAACATTCAGTACTTC. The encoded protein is CASSDGGLAGDSLAKNIQYF.

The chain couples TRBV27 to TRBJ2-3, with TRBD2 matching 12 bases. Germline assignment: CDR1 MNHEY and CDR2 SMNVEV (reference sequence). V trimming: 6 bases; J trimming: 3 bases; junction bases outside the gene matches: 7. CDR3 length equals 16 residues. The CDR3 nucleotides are TGTGCCAGCAGAAAGGCCGGGACTAGCGGGACAGATACGCAGTATTTT. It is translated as CASRKAGTSGTDTQYF.

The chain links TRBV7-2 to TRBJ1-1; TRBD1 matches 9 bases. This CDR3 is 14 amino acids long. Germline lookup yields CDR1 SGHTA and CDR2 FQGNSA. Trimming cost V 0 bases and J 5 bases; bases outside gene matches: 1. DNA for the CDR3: TGTGCCAGCAGCTTAGCGGACAGGGGAACTGAAGCTTTCTTT. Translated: CASSLADRGTEAFF. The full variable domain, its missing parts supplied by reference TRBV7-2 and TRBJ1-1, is GAGVSQSPSNKVTEKGKDVELRCDPISGHTALYWYRQSLGQGLEFLIYFQGNSAPDKSGLPSDRFSAERTGGSVSTLTIQRTQQEDSAVYLCASSLADRGTEAFFGQGTRLTVV.

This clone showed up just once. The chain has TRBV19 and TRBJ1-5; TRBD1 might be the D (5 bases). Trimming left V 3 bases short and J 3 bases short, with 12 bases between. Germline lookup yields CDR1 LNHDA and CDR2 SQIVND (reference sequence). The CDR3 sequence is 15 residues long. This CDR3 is CASSMGGSINQPQHF. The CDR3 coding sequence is TGTGCCAGTAGTATGGGGGGGAGTATCAATCAGCCCCAGCATTTT. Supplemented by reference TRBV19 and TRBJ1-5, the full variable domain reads DGGITQSPKYLFRKEGQNVTLSCEQNLNHDAMYWYRQDPGQGLRLIYYSQIVNDFQKGDIAEGYSVSREKKESFPLTVTSAQKNPTAFYLCASSMGGSINQPQHFGDGTRLSIL.

The CDR3 DNA reads as TGTGCCATCAGTGGAGGGCAGGGGCGTGATTCACCCCTCCACTTT. It encodes CAISGGQGRDSPLHF. The V call is TRBV10-3, the J call TRBJ1-6; a possible D gene is TRBD1 (6 bases). V was trimmed by 4 bases and J by 8 bases, leaving 15 bases between them. The CDR3 runs to 15 residues. Per the germline V gene, CDR1 is ENHRY and CDR2 is SYGVKD.

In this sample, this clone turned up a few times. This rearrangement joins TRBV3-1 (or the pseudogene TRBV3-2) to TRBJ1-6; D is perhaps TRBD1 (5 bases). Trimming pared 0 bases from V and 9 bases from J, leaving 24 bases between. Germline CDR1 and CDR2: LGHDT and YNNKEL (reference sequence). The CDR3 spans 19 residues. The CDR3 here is CASSQDRAPGSLLTSPLHF. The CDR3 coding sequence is TGTGCCAGCAGCCAAGATAGGGCCCCAGGGTCCCTTCTTACTTCACCCCTCCACTTT.

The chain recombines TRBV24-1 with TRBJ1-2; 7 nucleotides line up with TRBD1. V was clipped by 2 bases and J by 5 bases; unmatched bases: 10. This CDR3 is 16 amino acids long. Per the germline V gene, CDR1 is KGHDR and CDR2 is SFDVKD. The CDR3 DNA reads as TGTGCCACCAGTGATTCCGCCGGGACAGATTCTTATGGCTACACCTTC. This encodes CATSDSAGTDSYGYTF.

In DNA, the CDR3 is TGTGCCAGCAGCTCTAGCGGAGCAGGCACAGATACGCAGTATTTT. It encodes CASSSSGAGTDTQYF. The chain combines TRBV11-2 with TRBJ2-3, with TRBD2 matching over 7 bases. V was pared by 4 bases and J by 1 base, with 5 bases of the junction left unmatched. The germline V gene encodes CDR1 SGHAT and CDR2 FQNNGV. The CDR3 extends over 15 amino acids.

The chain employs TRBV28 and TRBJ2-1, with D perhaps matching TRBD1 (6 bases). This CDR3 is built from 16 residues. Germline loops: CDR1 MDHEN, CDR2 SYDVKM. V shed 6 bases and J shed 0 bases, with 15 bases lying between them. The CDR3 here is CASSWGQGRSYNEQFF. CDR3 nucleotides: TGTGCCAGCAGCTGGGGGCAGGGCCGCTCCTACAATGAGCAGTTCTTC. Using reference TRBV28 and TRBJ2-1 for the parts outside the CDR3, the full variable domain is DVKVTQSSRYLVKRTGEKVFLECVQDMDHENMFWYRQDPGLGLRLIYFSYDVKMKEKGDIPEGYSVSREKKERFSLILESASTNQTSMYLCASSWGQGRSYNEQFFGPGTRLTVL.

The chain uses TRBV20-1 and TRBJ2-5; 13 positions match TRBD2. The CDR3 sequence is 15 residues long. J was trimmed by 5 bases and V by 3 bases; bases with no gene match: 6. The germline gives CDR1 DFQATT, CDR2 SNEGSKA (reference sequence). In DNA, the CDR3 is TGCAGTGCTAGTCGCGGGACTAGCGGGATTGAGACCCAGTACTTC. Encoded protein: CSASRGTSGIETQYF.